This T cell receptor (beta chain) was found in a study of PD-1 blockade in classical Hodgkin lymphoma. With regard to this clone: Its antigen remains unknown.

Study-wide results and caveats: After ASCT, patients who started nivolumab under 1 year later were excluded.

The germline V gene encodes CDR1 LGHNT and CDR2 FRNRAP. The germline V and J ends were trimmed by 3 bases and 4 bases, with 16 bases remaining between them. The CDR3 runs to 15 residues. The time point was: cycle 4 day 1 (C4D1), after five to seven weeks of nivolumab. Each patient's relapse followed autologous stem cell transplantation, and brentuximab vedotin exposure varied. Using immunoSEQ multiplex PCR, the repertoire was profiled, and TCRdb retains in-frame clones only, with some absent. The table lists roughly 60,000 clones, roughly nine tenths of them singletons. This chain joins TRBV12-5 and TRBJ2-7, with unresolved D. This receptor was taken from a human donor with classical Hodgkin lymphoma. The sequenced sample was peripheral blood mononuclear cells (PBMCs), obtained before the fourth cycle of nivolumab. The CDR3 is CASGLPEIGRYEQYF. CDR3 DNA: TGTGCTAGTGGTTTACCAGAGATTGGAAGGTACGAGCAGTACTTC.